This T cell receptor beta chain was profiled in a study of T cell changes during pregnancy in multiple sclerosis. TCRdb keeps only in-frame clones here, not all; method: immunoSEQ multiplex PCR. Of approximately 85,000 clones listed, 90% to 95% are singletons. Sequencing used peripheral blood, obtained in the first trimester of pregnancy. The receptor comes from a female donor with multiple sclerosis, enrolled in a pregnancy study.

The CDR3, as DNA: TGTGCCAGCACAACAGGGGAACCTTACAATGAGCAGTTCTTC. Amino acid sequence: CASTTGEPYNEQFF. This chain joins TRBV27 and TRBJ2-1; 7 bases line up with TRBD1. There are 14 residues in the CDR3. Trimming removed 7 bases from V and 4 bases from J; junction bases left unmatched: 7. Germline V gene data show CDR1 as MNHEY and CDR2 as SMNVEV (reference sequence).